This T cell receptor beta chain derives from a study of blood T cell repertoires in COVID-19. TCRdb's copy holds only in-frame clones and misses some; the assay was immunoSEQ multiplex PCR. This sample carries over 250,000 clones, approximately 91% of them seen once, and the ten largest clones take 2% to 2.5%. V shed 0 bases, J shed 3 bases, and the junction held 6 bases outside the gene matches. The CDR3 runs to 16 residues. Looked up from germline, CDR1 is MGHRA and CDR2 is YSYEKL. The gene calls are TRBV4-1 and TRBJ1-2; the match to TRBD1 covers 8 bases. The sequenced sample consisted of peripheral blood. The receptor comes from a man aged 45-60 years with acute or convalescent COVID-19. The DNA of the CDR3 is TGCGCCAGCAGCCAAGAGCTTTCAGGGGGCGACTATGGCTACACCTTC. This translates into CASSQELSGGDYGYTF.